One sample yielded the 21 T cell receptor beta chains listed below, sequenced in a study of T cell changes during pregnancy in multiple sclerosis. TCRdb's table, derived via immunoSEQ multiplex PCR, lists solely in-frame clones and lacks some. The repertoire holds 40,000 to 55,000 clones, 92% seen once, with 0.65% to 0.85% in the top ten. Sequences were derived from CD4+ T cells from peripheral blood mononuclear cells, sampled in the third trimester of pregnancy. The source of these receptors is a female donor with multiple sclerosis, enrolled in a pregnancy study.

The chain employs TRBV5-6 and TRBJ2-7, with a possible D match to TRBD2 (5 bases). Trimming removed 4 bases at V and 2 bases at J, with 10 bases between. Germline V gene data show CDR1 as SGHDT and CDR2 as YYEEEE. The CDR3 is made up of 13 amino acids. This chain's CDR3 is CASSRMEAYEQYF. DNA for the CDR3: TGTGCCAGCAGCCGGATGGAGGCCTACGAGCAGTACTTC.

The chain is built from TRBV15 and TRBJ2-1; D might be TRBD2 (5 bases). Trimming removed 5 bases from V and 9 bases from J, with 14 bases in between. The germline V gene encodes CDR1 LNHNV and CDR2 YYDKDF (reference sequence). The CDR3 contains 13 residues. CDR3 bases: TGTGCCACCAGCCCCCGACTACCCCCTGAGCAGTTCTTC. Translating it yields CATSPRLPPEQFF.

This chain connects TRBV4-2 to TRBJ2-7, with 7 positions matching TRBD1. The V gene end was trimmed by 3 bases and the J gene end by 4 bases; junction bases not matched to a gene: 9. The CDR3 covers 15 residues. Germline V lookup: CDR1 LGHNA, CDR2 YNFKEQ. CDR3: CASSQTRDSGYEQYF. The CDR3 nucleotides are TGTGCCAGCAGCCAGACGAGGGACAGCGGTTACGAGCAGTACTTC.

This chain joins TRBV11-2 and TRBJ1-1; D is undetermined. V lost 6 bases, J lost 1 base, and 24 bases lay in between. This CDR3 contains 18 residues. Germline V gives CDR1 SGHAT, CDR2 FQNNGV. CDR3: CASRPSRGLGSWNTEAFF. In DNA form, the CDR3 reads TGTGCCAGCAGGCCCTCCCGGGGTTTAGGTTCGTGGAACACTGAAGCTTTCTTT. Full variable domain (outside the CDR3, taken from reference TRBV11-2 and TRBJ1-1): EAGVAQSPRYKIIEKRQSVAFWCNPISGHATLYWYQQILGQGPKLLIQFQNNGVVDDSQLPKDRFSAERLKGVDSTLKIQPAKLEDSAVYLCASRPSRGLGSWNTEAFFGQGTRLTVV.

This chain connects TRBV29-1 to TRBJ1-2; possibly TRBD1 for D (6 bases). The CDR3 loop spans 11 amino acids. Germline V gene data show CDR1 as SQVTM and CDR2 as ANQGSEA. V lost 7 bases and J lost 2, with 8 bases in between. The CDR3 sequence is CSAGQNYGYTF. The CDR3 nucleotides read TGCAGCGCCGGACAGAACTATGGCTACACCTTC. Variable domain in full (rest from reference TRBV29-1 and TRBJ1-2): SAVISQKPSRDICQRGTSLTIQCQVDSQVTMMFWYRQQPGQSLTLIATANQGSEATYESGFVIDKFPISRPNLTFSTLTVSNMSPEDSSIYLCSAGQNYGYTFGSGTRLTVV.

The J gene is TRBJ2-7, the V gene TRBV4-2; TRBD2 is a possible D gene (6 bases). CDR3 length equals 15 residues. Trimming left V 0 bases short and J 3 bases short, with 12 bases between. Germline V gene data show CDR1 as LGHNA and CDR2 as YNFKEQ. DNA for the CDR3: TGTGCCAGCAGCCAAGATCCGGAGGGACGCTACGAGCAGTACTTC. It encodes CASSQDPEGRYEQYF.

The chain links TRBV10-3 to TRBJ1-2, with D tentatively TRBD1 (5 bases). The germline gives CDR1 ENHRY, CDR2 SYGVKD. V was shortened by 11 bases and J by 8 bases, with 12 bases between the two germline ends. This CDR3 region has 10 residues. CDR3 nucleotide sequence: TGTGCCGCCGGGGCGGGAGGCTACACCTTC. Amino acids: CAAGAGGYTF.

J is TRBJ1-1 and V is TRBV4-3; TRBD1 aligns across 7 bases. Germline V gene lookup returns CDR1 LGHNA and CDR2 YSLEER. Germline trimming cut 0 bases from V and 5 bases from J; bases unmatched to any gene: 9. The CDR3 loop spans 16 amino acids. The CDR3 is CASSQDARGSRTEAFF. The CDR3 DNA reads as TGCGCCAGCAGCCAAGATGCCAGGGGGTCGAGAACTGAAGCTTTCTTT.

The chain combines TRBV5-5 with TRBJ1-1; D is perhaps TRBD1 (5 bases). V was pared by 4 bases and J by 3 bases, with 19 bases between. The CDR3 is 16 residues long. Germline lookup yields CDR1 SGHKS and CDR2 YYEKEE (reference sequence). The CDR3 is CASSPNTEGGDTEAFF. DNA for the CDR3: TGTGCCAGCAGCCCAAACACCGAGGGAGGGGACACTGAAGCTTTCTTT.

Written as DNA, the CDR3 is TGTGCCAGCAGCCAAGGACTGTCTGGGGCCAACGTCCTGACTTTC. Protein sequence: CASSQGLSGANVLTF. This chain uses TRBV5-8 with TRBJ2-6; possibly TRBD2 for D (5 bases). V gave up 4 bases and J gave up 1 base, with 9 bases separating them. The CDR3 has 15 amino acids. Germline V lookup: CDR1 SGHTS, CDR2 YDEGEE.

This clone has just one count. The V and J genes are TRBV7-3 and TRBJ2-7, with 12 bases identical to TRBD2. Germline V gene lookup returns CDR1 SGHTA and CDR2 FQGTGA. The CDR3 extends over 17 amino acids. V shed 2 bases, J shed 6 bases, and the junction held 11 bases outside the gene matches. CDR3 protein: CASSLGLAGGAGSEQYF. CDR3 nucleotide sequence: TGTGCCAGCAGCTTAGGGCTAGCGGGGGGGGCCGGTAGCGAGCAGTACTTC.

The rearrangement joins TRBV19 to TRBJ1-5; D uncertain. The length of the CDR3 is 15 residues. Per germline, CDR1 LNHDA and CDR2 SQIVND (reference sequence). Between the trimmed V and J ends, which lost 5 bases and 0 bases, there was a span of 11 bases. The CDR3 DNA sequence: TGTGCCAGTAGTCCCCGCCAGTATAGCAATCAGCCCCAGCATTTT. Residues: CASSPRQYSNQPQHF.

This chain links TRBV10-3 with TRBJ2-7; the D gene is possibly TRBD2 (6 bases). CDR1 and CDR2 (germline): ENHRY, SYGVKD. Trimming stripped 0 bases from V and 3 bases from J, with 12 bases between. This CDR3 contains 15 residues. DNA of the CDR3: TGTGCCATCAGTGAGTCGGGACTGGAACGCTACGAGCAGTACTTC. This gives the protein CAISESGLERYEQYF.

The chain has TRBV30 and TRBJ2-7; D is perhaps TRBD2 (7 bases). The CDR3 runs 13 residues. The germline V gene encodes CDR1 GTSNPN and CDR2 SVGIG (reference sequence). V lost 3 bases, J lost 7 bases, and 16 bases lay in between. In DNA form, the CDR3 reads TGTGCCTGGAGGGCGGGGGCCCTACTAGAGCAGTACTTC. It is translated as CAWRAGALLEQYF.

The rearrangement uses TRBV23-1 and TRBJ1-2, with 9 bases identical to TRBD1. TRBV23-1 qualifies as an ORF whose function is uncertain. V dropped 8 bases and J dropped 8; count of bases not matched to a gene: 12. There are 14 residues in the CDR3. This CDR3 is CASSHRDREPGYTF. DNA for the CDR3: TGCGCCAGCTCCCACCGGGACAGGGAACCGGGCTACACCTTC.

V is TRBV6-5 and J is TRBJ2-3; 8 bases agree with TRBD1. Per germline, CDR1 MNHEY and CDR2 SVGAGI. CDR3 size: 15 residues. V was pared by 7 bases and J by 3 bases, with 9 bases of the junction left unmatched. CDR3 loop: CASTHGQGGTDTQYF. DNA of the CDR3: TGTGCCAGCACCCACGGACAGGGTGGGACAGATACGCAGTATTTT.

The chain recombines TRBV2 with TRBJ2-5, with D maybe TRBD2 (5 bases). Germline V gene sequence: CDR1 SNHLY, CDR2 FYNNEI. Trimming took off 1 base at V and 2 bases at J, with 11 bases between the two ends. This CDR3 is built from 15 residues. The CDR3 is CASSEGRVRQETQYF. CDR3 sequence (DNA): TGTGCCAGCAGTGAAGGGCGGGTGCGTCAAGAGACCCAGTACTTC.

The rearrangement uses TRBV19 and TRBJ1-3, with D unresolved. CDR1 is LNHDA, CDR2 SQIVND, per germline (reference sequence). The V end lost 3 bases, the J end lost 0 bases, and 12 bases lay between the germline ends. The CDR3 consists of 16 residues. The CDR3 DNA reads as TGTGCCAGTAGTATTATTACTTTTGGCTCTGGAAACACCATATATTTT. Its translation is CASSIITFGSGNTIYF.

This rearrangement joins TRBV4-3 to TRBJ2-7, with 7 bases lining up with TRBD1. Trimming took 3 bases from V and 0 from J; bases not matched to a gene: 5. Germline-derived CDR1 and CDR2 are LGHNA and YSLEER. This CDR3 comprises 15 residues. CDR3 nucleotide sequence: TGCGCCAGCAGCCATTACCGGGACAGCTCCTACGAGCAGTACTTC. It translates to CASSHYRDSSYEQYF.

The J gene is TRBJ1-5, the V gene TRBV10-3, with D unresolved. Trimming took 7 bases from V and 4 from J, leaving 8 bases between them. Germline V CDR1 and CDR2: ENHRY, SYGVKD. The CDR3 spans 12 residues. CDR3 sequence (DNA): TGTGCCATCAATTCAGGAAATCAGCCCCAGCATTTT. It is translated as CAINSGNQPQHF.

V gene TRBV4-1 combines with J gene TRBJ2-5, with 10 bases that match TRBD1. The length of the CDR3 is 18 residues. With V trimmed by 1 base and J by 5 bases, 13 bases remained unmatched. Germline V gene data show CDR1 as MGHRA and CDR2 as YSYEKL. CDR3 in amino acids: CASSQVYSRDRGGETQYF. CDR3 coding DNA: TGCGCCAGCAGCCAAGTTTATTCGCGGGACAGGGGTGGCGAGACCCAGTACTTC.